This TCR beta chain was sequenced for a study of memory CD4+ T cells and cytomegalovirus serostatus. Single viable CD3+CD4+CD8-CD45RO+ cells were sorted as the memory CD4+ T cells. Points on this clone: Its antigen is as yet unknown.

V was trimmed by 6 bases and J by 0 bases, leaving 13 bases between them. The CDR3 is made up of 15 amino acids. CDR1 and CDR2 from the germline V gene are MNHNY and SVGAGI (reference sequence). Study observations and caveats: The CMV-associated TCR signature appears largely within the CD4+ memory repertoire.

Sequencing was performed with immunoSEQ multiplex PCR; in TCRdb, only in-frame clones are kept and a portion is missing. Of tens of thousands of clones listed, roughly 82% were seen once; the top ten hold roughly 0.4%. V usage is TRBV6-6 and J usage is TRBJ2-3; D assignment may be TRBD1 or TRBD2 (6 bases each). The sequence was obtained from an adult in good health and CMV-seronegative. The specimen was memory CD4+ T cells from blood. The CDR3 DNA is TGTGCCAGCAGCCTGAGGGGGGCTAGCACAGATACGCAGTATTTT. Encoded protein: CASSLRGASTDTQYF.